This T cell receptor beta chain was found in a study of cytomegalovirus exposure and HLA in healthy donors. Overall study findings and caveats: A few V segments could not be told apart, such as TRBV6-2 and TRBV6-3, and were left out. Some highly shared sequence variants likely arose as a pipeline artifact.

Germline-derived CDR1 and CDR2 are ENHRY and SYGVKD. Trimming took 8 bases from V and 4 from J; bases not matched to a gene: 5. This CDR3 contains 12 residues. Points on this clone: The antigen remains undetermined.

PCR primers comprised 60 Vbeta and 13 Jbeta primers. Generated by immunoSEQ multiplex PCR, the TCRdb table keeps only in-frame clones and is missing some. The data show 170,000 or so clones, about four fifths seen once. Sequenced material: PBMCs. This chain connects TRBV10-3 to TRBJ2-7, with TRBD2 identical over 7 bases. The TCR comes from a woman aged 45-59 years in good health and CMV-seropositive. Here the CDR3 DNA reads TGTGCCATCGCGGGGGATTCATACGAGCAGTACTTC. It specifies CAIAGDSYEQYF.